This TCR beta chain originates from a study of beta chain features in type 1 diabetes. CDR1 and CDR2 (germline): LNHNV, YYDKDF (reference sequence). V was trimmed by 3 bases and J by 3 bases, leaving 12 bases between them. There are 14 residues in the CDR3. As regards this clone: The antigen remains undetermined.

Findings of the study overall: Within each of all four CD4+ subsets, Type 1 diabetes patients had TCRB CDR3s that were moderately but significantly shorter.

Reverse transcribing all isolated RNA meant expressed TCRB transcripts were sequenced. Approximately 3.6 million reads was the average for naive, central memory and regulatory T cell samples. Profiling relied on immunoSEQ multiplex PCR, and the TCRdb table lists in-frame clones only, not all of them. The sample holds around 340,000 clones, around 9.7% seen once. This chain joins TRBV15 and TRBJ2-7; possibly TRBD1 or TRBD2 for D (5 bases each). The sample comprised central memory CD4+ T cells from blood. The sequence derives from a man under 40 with type 1 diabetes. DNA for the CDR3: TGTGCCACCAGCAGTCACACAGGAGGCTACGAGCAGTACTTC. Amino acids: CATSSHTGGYEQYF.